Listed below are T cell receptor beta chains from one sample, sequenced in a study of shared clonotypes between healthy human individuals. The data were produced by immunoSEQ multiplex PCR, yet TCRdb's version contains in-frame clones alone and is incomplete. Among about 980,000 clones listed, around 80% were seen once. Input material: memory CD4+ T cells sorted from blood. The receptors were gathered from a man between 18 and 35 years old in good health. The CDR3 runs from the conserved cysteine through the conserved F or W. The D gene is left open where the match is weak. Rows give clone size only sometimes, using once, few, many, or a class for an expanded clone.

clone_size	j_call	d_call	v_call	cdr3_aa	cdr3_nt
NA	TRBJ1-4	TRBD1	TRBV7-9	CASSSSGGAF	TGTGCCAGCAGCAGTTCAGGGGGCGCTTTT
NA	TRBJ1-5	NA	TRBV2	CASSEGSSNQPQHF	TGTGCCAGCAGTGAAGGTAGCAGCAATCAGCCCCAGCATTTT
NA	TRBJ2-2	NA	TRBV4-1	CASSRAENTGELFF	TGCGCCAGCAGCCGGGCGGAGAACACCGGGGAGCTGTTTTTT
once	TRBJ2-7	TRBD2	TRBV9	CASPTSESYEQYF	TGTGCCAGCCCGACTAGCGAATCCTACGAGCAGTACTTC
NA	TRBJ2-1	TRBD2	TRBV7-2	CASGGTSGLKSSYNEQFF	TGTGCCAGCGGTGGGACTAGCGGACTCAAAAGCTCCTACAATGAGCAGTTCTTC
NA	TRBJ2-1	TRBD1	TRBV29-1	CSGRGGKVSYNEQFF	TGCAGCGGACGAGGGGGCAAAGTCTCCTACAATGAGCAGTTCTTC
NA	TRBJ1-2	NA	TRBV6-1	CASSVSRNYGYTF	TGTGCCAGCAGTGTAAGTCGTAACTATGGCTACACCTTC
NA	TRBJ1-1	NA	TRBV7-2	CASSLLPGTFNTEAFF	TGTGCCAGCAGCTTACTTCCTGGGACCTTTAACACTGAAGCTTTCTTT
NA	TRBJ2-5	NA	TRBV9	CASSATGIPQETQYF	TGTGCCAGCAGCGCAACAGGTATTCCGCAAGAGACCCAGTACTTC
NA	TRBJ2-1	TRBD1	TRBV14	CASSQWDSSSYNEQFF	TGTGCCAGCAGCCAATGGGACAGCAGCTCCTACAATGAGCAGTTCTTC
NA	TRBJ1-5	NA	TRBV15	CATSRELNQPQHF	TGTGCCACCAGCAGAGAGTTAAATCAGCCCCAGCATTTT
NA	TRBJ2-7	NA	TRBV20-1	CSEGTEQYF	TGCAGTGAAGGGACCGAGCAGTACTTC
many	TRBJ2-5	TRBD1	TRBV6-6	CASSSAGGIETQYF	TGTGCCAGCAGTTCGGCAGGGGGTATCGAGACCCAGTACTTC
many	TRBJ2-1	NA	TRBV5-4	CASSRTGTHNEQFF	TGTGCCAGCAGCCGTACGGGGACCCACAATGAGCAGTTCTTC
NA	TRBJ2-1	TRBD1	TRBV4-3	CASSHSTGVRYNEQFF	TGCGCCAGCAGCCACTCGACAGGGGTCAGGTACAATGAGCAGTTCTTC
NA	TRBJ2-3	TRBD2	TRBV5-1	CASSLGTSGGSTDTQYF	TGCGCCAGCAGCTTGGGGACTAGCGGGGGGAGCACAGATACGCAGTATTTT
NA	TRBJ2-5	NA	TRBV5-1	CASSPGVGETQYF	TGCGCCAGCAGTCCGGGAGTCGGGGAGACCCAGTACTTC
few	TRBJ1-3	NA	TRBV7-9	CASSTGRSSGNTIYF	TGTGCCAGCAGCACGGGGAGGAGCTCTGGAAACACCATATATTTT